The entry below describes one T cell receptor beta chain. What it binds is not known. With 60 Vbeta and 13 Jbeta primers, the PCR was carried out. TCRdb keeps only in-frame clones here, not all; method: immunoSEQ multiplex PCR. The data contain 120,000 to 150,000 clones, approximately 80% of them singletons. The data were obtained in a study of cytomegalovirus exposure and HLA in healthy donors. Study-wide results and limits: HLA-A and HLA-B allele assignments for most subjects were reportedly predicted accurately using TCR beta sequences. Listed as cytomegalovirus-associated were roughly 180 TCR beta chains. A later analysis found TCR association rates differed by HLA locus, highest for DRB1 and lowest for HLA-C.

Trimming cost V 4 bases and J 0 bases; bases outside gene matches: 4. From germline, CDR1 is SNHLY and CDR2 FYNNEI. The CDR3 contains 15 residues. The sequenced material came from PBMCs. The receptor's source is a woman between 40 and 55 years old in good health and CMV-seropositive. This sequence joins TRBV2 and TRBJ2-7, with TRBD1 matching 9 bases. Written as DNA, the CDR3 is TGTGCCAGCAGTGGGGACAGGGCCAGCTCCTACGAGCAGTACTTC. Translating it yields CASSGDRASSYEQYF.